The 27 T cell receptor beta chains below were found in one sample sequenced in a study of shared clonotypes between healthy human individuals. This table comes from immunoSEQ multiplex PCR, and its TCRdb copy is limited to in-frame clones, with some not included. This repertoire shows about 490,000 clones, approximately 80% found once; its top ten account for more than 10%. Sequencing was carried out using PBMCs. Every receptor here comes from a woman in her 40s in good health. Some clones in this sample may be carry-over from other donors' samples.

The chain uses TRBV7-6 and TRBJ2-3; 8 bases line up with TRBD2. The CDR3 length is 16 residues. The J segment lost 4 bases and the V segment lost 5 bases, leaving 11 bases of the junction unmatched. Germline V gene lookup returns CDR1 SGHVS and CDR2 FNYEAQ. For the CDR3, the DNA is TGTGCCAGCAGCGTCACACCGGGACTAGTTCCAGATACGCAGTATTTT. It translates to CASSVTPGLVPDTQYF.

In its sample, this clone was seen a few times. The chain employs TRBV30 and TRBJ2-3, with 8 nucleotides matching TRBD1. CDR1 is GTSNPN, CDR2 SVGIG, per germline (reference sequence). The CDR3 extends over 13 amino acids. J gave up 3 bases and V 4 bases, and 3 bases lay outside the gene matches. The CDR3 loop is CAWTQGATDTQYF. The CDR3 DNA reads TGTGCCTGGACTCAGGGGGCAACAGATACGCAGTATTTT.

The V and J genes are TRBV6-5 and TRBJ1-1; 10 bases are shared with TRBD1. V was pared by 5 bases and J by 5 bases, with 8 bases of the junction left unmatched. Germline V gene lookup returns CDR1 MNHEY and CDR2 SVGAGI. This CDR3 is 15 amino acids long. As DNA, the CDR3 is TGTGCCAGCAGTCAAGGACAGGGGGTGATAACTGAAGCTTTCTTT. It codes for CASSQGQGVITEAFF.

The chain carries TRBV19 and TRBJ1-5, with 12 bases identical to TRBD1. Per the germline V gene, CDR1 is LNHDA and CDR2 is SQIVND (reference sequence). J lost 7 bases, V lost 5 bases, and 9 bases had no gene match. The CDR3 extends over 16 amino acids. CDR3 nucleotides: TGTGCCAGTAGTGTCGGGACAGGGGGCTGGTTCCAGCCCCAGCATTTT. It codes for CASSVGTGGWFQPQHF.

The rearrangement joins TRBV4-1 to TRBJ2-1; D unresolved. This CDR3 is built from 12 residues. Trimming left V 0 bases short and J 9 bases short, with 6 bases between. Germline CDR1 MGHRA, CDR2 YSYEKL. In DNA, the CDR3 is TGCGCCAGCAGCCAAGAGGGCAGTGAGCAGTTCTTC. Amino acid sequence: CASSQEGSEQFF.

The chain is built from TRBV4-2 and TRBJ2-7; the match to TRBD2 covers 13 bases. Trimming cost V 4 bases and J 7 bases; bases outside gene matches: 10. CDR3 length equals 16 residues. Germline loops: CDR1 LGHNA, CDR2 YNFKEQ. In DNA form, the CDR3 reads TGTGCCAGCAGCCCTCGGACTAGCGGGGGTACTGGGGAGCAGTACTTC. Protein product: CASSPRTSGGTGEQYF.

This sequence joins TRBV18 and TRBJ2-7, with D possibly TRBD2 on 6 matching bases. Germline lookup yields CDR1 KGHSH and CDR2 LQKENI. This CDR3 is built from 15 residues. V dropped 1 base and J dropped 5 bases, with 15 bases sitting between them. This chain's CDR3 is CASSPRAQGGHEQYF. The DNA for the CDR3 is TGTGCCAGCTCACCACGGGCCCAGGGAGGTCACGAGCAGTACTTC.

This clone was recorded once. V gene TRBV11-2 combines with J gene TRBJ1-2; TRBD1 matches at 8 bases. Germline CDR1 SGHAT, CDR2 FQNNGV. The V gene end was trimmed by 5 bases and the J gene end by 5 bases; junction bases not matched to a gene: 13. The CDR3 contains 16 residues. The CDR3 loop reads CASSDRRTGRVYGYTF. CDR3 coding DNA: TGTGCCAGCAGCGACCGCCGGACAGGGCGGGTGTATGGCTACACCTTC.

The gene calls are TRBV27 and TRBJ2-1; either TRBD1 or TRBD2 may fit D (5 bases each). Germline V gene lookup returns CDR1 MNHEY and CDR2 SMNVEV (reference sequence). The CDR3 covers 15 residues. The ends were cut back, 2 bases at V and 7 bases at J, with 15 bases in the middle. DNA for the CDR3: TGTGCCAGCAGTTTAAGGCTAAGAGAGGGGAATGAGCAGTTCTTC. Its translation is CASSLRLREGNEQFF.

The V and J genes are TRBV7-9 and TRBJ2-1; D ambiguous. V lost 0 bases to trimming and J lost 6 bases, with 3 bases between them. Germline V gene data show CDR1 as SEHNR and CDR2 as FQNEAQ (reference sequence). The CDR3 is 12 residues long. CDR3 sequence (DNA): TGTGCCAGCAGCTTAGCTCGCAATGAGCAGTTCTTC. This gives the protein CASSLARNEQFF.

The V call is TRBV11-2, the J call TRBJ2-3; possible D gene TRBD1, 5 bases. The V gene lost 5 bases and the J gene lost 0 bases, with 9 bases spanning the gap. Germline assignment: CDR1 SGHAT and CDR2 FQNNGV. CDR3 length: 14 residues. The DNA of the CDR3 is TGTGCCAGCAGCCTCAGACAGAGCACAGATACGCAGTATTTT. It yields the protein CASSLRQSTDTQYF.

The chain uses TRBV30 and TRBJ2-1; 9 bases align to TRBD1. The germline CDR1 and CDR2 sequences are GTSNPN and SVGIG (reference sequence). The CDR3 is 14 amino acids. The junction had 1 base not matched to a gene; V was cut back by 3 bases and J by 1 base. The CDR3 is CAWRQGASYNEQFF. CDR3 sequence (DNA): TGTGCCTGGAGACAGGGGGCATCCTACAATGAGCAGTTCTTC. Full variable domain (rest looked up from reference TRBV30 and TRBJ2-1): SQTIHQWPATLVQPVGSPLSLECTVEGTSNPNLYWYRQAAGRGLQLLFYSVGIGQISSEVPQNLSASRPQDRQFILSSKKLLLSDSGFYLCAWRQGASYNEQFFGPGTRLTVL.

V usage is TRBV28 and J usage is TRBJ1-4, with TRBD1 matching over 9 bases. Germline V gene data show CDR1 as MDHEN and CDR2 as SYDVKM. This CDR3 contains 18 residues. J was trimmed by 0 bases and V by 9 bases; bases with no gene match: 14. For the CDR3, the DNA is TGTGCCAGTAACTCCGGGACAGGGTATATCGCAACTAATGAAAAACTGTTTTTT. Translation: CASNSGTGYIATNEKLFF. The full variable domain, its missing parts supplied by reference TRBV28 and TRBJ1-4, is DVKVTQSSRYLVKRTGEKVFLECVQDMDHENMFWYRQDPGLGLRLIYFSYDVKMKEKGDIPEGYSVSREKKERFSLILESASTNQTSMYLCASNSGTGYIATNEKLFFGSGTQLSVL.

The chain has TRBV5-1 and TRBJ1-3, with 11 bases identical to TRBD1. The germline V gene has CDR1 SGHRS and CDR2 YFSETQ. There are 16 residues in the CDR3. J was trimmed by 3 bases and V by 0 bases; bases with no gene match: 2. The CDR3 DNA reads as TGCGCCAGCAGCTTGGACGGGACAGGGGGTGGAAACACCATATATTTT. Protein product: CASSLDGTGGGNTIYF.

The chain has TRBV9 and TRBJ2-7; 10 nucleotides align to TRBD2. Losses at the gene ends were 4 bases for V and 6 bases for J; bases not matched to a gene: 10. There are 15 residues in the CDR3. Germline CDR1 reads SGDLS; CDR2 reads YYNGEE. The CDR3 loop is CASSPTSGQRGEQYF. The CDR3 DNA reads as TGTGCCAGCAGCCCGACTAGCGGGCAACGGGGCGAGCAGTACTTC. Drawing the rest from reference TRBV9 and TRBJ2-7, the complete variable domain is DSGVTQTPKHLITATGQRVTLRCSPRSGDLSVYWYQQSLDQGLQFLIQYYNGEERAKGNILERFSAQQFPDLHSELNLSSLELGDSALYFCASSPTSGQRGEQYFGPGTRLTVT.

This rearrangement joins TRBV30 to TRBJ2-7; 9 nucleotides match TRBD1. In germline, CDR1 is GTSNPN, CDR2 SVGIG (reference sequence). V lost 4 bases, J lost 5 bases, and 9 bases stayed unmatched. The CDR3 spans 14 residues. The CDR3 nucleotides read TGTGCCTGGAATCGTGGACAGGGGTTCGACGAGCAGTACTTC. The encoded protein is CAWNRGQGFDEQYF.

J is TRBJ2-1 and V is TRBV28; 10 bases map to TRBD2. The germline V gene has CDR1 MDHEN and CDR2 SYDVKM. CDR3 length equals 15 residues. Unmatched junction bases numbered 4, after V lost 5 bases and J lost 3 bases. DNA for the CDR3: TGTGCCAGCAGTCGATGGACTAGCGGCTACAATGAGCAGTTCTTC. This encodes CASSRWTSGYNEQFF.

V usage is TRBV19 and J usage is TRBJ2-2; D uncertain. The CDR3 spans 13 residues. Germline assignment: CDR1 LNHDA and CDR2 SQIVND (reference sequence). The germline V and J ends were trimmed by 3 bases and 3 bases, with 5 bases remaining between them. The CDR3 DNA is TGTGCCAGTAGTATTCCTTACACCGGGGAGCTGTTTTTT. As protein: CASSIPYTGELFF.

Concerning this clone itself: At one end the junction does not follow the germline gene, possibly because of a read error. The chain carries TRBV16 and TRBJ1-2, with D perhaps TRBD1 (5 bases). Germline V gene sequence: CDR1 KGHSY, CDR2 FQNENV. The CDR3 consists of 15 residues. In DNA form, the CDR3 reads TGTGCCAGCAGCCAATCGGCAGGGAGAAACTATGGCCACACCTTC. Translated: CASSQSAGRNYGHTF.

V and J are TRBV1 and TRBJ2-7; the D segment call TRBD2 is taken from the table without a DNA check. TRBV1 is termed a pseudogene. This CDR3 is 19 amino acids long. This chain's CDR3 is CTSSQEGGVRVDRSYEQYF. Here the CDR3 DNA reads TGCACCAGCAGCCAAGAAGGCGGGGTCAGGGTGGATCGCTCCTACGAGCAGTACTTC.

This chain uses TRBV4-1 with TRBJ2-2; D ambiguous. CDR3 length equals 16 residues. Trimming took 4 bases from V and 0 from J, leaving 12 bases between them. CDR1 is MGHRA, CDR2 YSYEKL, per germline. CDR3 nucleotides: TGCGCCAGCAGCCCCCGGATCCCTCCGAACACCGGGGAGCTGTTTTTT. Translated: CASSPRIPPNTGELFF.

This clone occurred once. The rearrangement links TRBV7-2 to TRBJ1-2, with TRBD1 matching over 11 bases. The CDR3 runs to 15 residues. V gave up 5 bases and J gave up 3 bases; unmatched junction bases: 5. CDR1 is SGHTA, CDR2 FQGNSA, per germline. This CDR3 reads CASSQGTGGHYGYTF. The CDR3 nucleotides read TGTGCCAGCAGCCAAGGGACAGGGGGGCACTATGGCTACACCTTC.

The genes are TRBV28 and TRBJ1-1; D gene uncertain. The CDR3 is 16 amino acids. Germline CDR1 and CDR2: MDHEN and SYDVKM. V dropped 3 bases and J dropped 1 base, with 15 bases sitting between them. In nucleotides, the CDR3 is TGTGCCAGCAGTTTTCTTCTGGGGTCGGGGAACACTGAAGCTTTCTTT. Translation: CASSFLLGSGNTEAFF. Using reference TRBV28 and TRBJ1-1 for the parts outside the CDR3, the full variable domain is DVKVTQSSRYLVKRTGEKVFLECVQDMDHENMFWYRQDPGLGLRLIYFSYDVKMKEKGDIPEGYSVSREKKERFSLILESASTNQTSMYLCASSFLLGSGNTEAFFGQGTRLTVV.

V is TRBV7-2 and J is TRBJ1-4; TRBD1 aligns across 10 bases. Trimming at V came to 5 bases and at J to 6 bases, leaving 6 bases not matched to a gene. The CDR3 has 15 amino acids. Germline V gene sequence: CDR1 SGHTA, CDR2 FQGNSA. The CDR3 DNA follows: TGTGCCAGCAGCAGAGATGGGACAGGGGATGAAAAACTGTTTTTT. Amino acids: CASSRDGTGDEKLFF.

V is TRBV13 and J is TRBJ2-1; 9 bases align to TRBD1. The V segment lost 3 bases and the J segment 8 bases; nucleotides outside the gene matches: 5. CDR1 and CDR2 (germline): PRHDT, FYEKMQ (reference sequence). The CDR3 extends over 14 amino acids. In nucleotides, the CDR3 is TGTGCCAGCAGCTTCTCAACAGGGGGCCATGAGCAGTTCTTC. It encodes CASSFSTGGHEQFF.

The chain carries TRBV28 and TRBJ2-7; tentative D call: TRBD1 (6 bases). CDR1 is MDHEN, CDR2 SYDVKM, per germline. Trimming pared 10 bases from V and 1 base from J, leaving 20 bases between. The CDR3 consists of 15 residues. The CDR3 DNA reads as TGTGCCACCCTAACCCTAGACAGGACTTCCTACGAGCAGTACTTC. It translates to CATLTLDRTSYEQYF.

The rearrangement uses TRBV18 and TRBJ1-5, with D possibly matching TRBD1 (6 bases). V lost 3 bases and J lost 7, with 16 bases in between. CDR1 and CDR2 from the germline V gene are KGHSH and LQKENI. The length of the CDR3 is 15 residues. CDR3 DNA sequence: TGTGCCAGCTCACCCTCTAGCAGGGGCGGCCAGCCCCAGCATTTT. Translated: CASSPSSRGGQPQHF.